The 21 T cell receptor beta chains in this list originate from one sample, sequenced in a study of T cells in Graves' hyperthyroidism and ophthalmopathy. Authors of the study amplified TCR beta CDR3 regions from RNA transcripts. The TCR CDR3 was amplified in a first-round RT-PCR using the HTBI primer set. TCRdb reanalysed the multiplex PCR reads using MiXCR and keeps one entry per CDR3 protein. The repertoire has some 530,000 distinct CDR3 sequences, 22% of them found once; the top ten carry around 50%. Sequencing used blood. The receptors shown here come from a woman in her sixties or seventies with Graves' ophthalmopathy.

There are a few counts of this clonotype. The V call is TRBV10-2, the J call TRBJ1-2, with 9 positions matching TRBD1. The CDR3 length is 13 residues. Losses at the gene ends were 4 bases for V and 9 bases for J; bases not matched to a gene: 6. Germline lookup yields CDR1 WSHSY and CDR2 SAAADI. CDR3 coding DNA: TGCGCCAGCAGTGCTACAGGGGGCCGTAGCTACACCTTC. Amino acids: CASSATGGRSYTF.

This clonotype has just a few counts. This chain links TRBV5-1 with TRBJ1-1; D ambiguous. Per the germline V gene, CDR1 is SGHRS and CDR2 is YFSETQ. V dropped 4 bases and J dropped 1 base, with 11 bases sitting between them. The CDR3 totals 14 residues. CDR3 nucleotides: TGCGCCAGCAGCGACAACGTAGAGAACACTGAAGCTTTCTTT. Protein product: CASSDNVENTEAFF.

This clonotype was counted ten times or more. The gene calls are TRBV2 and TRBJ1-2; weak D call: TRBD1 (5 bases). Between the trimmed V and J ends, which lost 6 bases and 2 bases, there was a span of 10 bases. Germline V gene lookup returns CDR1 SNHLY and CDR2 FYNNEI. This CDR3 is built from 13 residues. CDR3 sequence reads: CASRDRFNYGYTF. Written as DNA, the CDR3 is TGTGCCAGCAGAGACAGATTCAACTATGGCTACACCTTC. Full variable domain (outside the CDR3, taken from reference TRBV2 and TRBJ1-2): EPEVTQTPSHQVTQMGQEVILRCVPISNHLYFYWYRQILGQKVEFLVSFYNNEISEKSEIFDDQFSVERPDGSNFTLKIRSTKLEDSAMYFCASRDRFNYGYTFGSGTRLTVV.

This clonotype has only a few counts. The genes are TRBV6-9 and TRBJ2-2, with 10 bases identical to TRBD2. The CDR3 runs to 18 residues. V gave up 8 bases and J gave up 3 bases; unmatched junction bases: 15. Germline V gives CDR1 MNHGY, CDR2 SVAAGI. CDR3 residues: CASPRGYSGRLDTGELFF. CDR3 nucleotide sequence: TGTGCCAGCCCGCGGGGCTATAGCGGGAGGTTGGACACCGGGGAGCTGTTTTTT.

There are many counts of this clonotype. This chain uses TRBV12-3 or TRBV12-4 with TRBJ1-5; D is possibly TRBD1 (6 bases). CDR3 length: 13 residues. V was cut by 5 bases and J by 9 bases, with 14 bases left in between. The CDR3 sequence: CASSRQVGLPQHF. The CDR3 coding sequence is TGTGCCAGCAGTCGACAGGTAGGACTGCCCCAGCATTTT.

This chain connects TRBV5-6 to TRBJ2-4; D remains unclear. The V end lost 0 bases, the J end lost 0 bases, and 4 bases lay between the germline ends. Per germline, CDR1 SGHDT and CDR2 YYEEEE. The CDR3 sequence is 14 residues long. The CDR3 here is CASSLGAAKNIQYF. In nucleotides, the CDR3 is TGTGCCAGCAGCTTGGGGGCAGCCAAAAACATTCAGTACTTC. Looking up the rest from reference TRBV5-6 and TRBJ2-4 gives the full variable domain: DAGVTQSPTHLIKTRGQQVTLRCSPKSGHDTVSWYQQALGQGPQFIFQYYEEEERQRGNFPDRFSGHQFPNYSSELNVNALLLGDSALYLCASSLGAAKNIQYFGAGTRLSVL.

The chain uses TRBV20-1 and TRBJ2-3, with 14 bases matching TRBD2. This CDR3 is built from 17 residues. V dropped 3 bases and J dropped 1; count of bases not matched to a gene: 6. Germline-derived CDR1 and CDR2 are DFQATT and SNEGSKA (reference sequence). CDR3 sequence (DNA): TGCAGTGCTAGTCCACCGGGACTAGCGGGAGGCACAGATACGCAGTATTTT. The encoded protein is CSASPPGLAGGTDTQYF.

The rearrangement uses TRBV7-9 and TRBJ1-4; TRBD1 is a possible D gene (6 bases). V was pared by 6 bases and J by 8 bases, with 13 bases between. In germline, CDR1 is SEHNR, CDR2 FQNEAQ (reference sequence). The CDR3 spans 13 residues. The CDR3 sequence is CASSHRADEKLFF. The CDR3 nucleotides are TGTGCCAGCAGTCACAGGGCGGACGAAAAACTGTTTTTT.

The chain carries TRBV12-3 or TRBV12-4 and TRBJ2-5, with 13 bases identical to TRBD2. J lost 6 bases, V lost 5 bases, and 9 bases had no gene match. The CDR3 runs 16 residues. CDR3 residues: CASSPLAGGPYQTQYF. The DNA of the CDR3 is TGTGCCAGCAGTCCACTAGCGGGAGGGCCTTATCAGACCCAGTACTTC.

This clonotype was detected only a few times. The chain carries TRBV7-3 and TRBJ2-3; 8 nucleotides agree with TRBD1. The CDR3 is 15 amino acids. Germline CDR1 SGHTA, CDR2 FQGTGA. With 3 bases clipped from V and 2 bases from J, the junction kept 4 bases outside the gene matches. CDR3 region: CASSFRQGITDTQYF. CDR3 DNA sequence: TGTGCCAGCAGCTTCCGACAGGGGATCACAGATACGCAGTATTTT.

This clonotype has more than one count but fewer than ten. This chain connects TRBV6-1 to TRBJ2-7; maybe TRBD1 (6 bases). The germline V and J ends were trimmed by 7 bases and 0 bases, with 10 bases remaining between them. The length of the CDR3 is 13 residues. Germline V lookup: CDR1 MNHNS, CDR2 SASEGT. CDR3 amino acids: CASTRTASYEQYF. The DNA of the CDR3 is TGTGCCAGCACTAGGACAGCCTCCTACGAGCAGTACTTC.

This rearrangement joins TRBV28 to TRBJ1-1, with a weak D call TRBD1 (6 bases). Deletions cut 2 bases from V and 3 bases from J, with 22 bases between. Germline assignment: CDR1 MDHEN and CDR2 SYDVKM. The CDR3 length is 18 residues. The CDR3, as DNA: TGTGCCAGCAGTTTAGCCAGGGGACGAGTCGGTAAGGACACTGAAGCTTTCTTT. The encoded protein is CASSLARGRVGKDTEAFF.

This clonotype was counted between two and nine times. This chain connects TRBV6-1 to TRBJ2-2, with 7 nucleotides matching TRBD1. V shed 7 bases and J 7 bases; nucleotides not matched to a gene: 9. Germline loops: CDR1 MNHNS, CDR2 SASEGT. The CDR3 is 14 residues long. CDR3 protein: CASKVQGRGGELFF. The CDR3 DNA is TGTGCCAGCAAAGTACAGGGGAGAGGCGGGGAGCTGTTTTTT.

The chain has TRBV5-1 and TRBJ1-2; D uncertain. CDR3 length equals 14 residues. Looked up from germline, CDR1 is SGHRS and CDR2 is YFSETQ. V lost 4 bases to trimming and J lost 0 bases, with 10 bases between them. Here the CDR3 reads CASSPGDTNYGYTF. In nucleotides, the CDR3 is TGCGCCAGCAGCCCTGGGGATACTAACTATGGCTACACCTTC.

This chain connects TRBV6-1 to TRBJ2-3; 7 nucleotides line up with TRBD1. The germline V gene encodes CDR1 MNHNS and CDR2 SASEGT. CDR3 length equals 14 residues. Trimming removed 3 bases from V and 8 bases from J; junction bases left unmatched: 8. CDR3 in DNA: TGTGCCAGCAGTGAGATGACAGGGACCGGTACGCAGTATTTT. Protein product: CASSEMTGTGTQYF.

This clonotype showed up just a few times. The chain links TRBV20-1 to TRBJ2-5; D possibly corresponds to TRBD1 (6 bases). V was cut by 5 bases and J by 1 base, with 8 bases left in between. Germline loops: CDR1 DFQATT, CDR2 SNEGSKA (reference sequence). The CDR3 is 12 amino acids. The CDR3 region is CSAEGGQETQYF. The CDR3 coding sequence is TGCAGTGCTGAAGGGGGCCAAGAGACCCAGTACTTC.

The chain uses TRBV7-6 and TRBJ2-7; 10 bases map to TRBD2. Trimming cost V 1 base and J 2 bases; bases outside gene matches: 5. The CDR3 totals 16 residues. Germline CDR1 reads SGHVS; CDR2 reads FNYEAQ. The CDR3 here is CASSLGTGTSAYEQYF. The CDR3 DNA follows: TGTGCCAGCAGCTTAGGGACCGGGACTAGCGCCTACGAGCAGTACTTC.

This clonotype was recorded many times. This sequence joins TRBV12-3 or TRBV12-4 and TRBJ1-2; 7 positions match TRBD1. The CDR3 length is 15 residues. V lost 6 bases, J lost 0 bases, and 7 bases stayed unmatched. The CDR3 protein is CASSGGTAANYGYTF. In DNA, the CDR3 is TGTGCCAGCAGCGGCGGGACAGCGGCTAACTATGGCTACACCTTC.

The rearrangement uses TRBV6-4 and TRBJ2-7; 9 bases line up with TRBD1. The germline V gene encodes CDR1 MRHNA and CDR2 SNTAGT. The CDR3 is made up of 16 amino acids. Trimming at V came to 2 bases and at J to 4 bases, leaving 9 bases not matched to a gene. The CDR3 loop is CASSDPGTGQRYEQYF. The CDR3 DNA reads TGTGCCAGCAGTGACCCCGGGACAGGGCAGAGATACGAGCAGTACTTC.

The CDR3 nucleotides are TGTGCCAGCAGCTATACTGTAACGAGGGGGCGGTTACAATACGAGCAGTACTTC. Its protein is CASSYTVTRGRLQYEQYF. V usage is TRBV11-2 and J usage is TRBJ2-7; 7 bases fit TRBD1. Germline V gene data show CDR1 as SGHAT and CDR2 as FQNNGV. J was trimmed by 4 bases and V by 4 bases; bases with no gene match: 19. The CDR3 covers 18 residues.

This clonotype was picked up many times. The chain combines TRBV28 with TRBJ1-2, with D unclear. V was trimmed by 6 bases and J by 8 bases, leaving 13 bases between them. The CDR3 has 12 residues. CDR1 MDHEN and CDR2 SYDVKM come from the germline V gene. The CDR3 DNA follows: TGTGCCAGCAGCACGAACGTCCAAGGCTACACCTTC. Encoded protein: CASSTNVQGYTF.